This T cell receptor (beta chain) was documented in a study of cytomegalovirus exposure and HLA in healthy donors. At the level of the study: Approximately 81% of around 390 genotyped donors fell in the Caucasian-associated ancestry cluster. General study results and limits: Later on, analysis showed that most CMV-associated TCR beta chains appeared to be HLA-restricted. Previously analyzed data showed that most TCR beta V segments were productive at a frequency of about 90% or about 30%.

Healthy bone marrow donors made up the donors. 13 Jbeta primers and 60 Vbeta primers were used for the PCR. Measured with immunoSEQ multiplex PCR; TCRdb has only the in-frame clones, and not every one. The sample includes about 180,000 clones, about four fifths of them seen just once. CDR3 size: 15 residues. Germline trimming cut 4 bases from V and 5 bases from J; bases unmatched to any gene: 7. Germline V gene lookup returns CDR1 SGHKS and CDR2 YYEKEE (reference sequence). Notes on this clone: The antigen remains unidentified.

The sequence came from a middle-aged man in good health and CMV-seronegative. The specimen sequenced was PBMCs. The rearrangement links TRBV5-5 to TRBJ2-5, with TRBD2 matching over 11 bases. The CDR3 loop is CASSTLAGGGETQYF. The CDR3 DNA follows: TGTGCCAGCAGCACCCTAGCGGGGGGTGGGGAGACCCAGTACTTC.